This TCR beta chain came from a study of T cells in Graves' hyperthyroidism and ophthalmopathy (dated 2019 in TCRdb). About the study as a whole: Peripheral blood samples were taken at initial diagnosis, before any treatment was given. TCR V-J signatures able to tell the groups apart were searched for in a discovery cohort of some 97 patients, of whom roughly 42 had Graves' ophthalmopathy and roughly 59 had stable Graves' hyperthyroidism. Whether ophthalmopathy could be predicted prospectively was tested in an independent validation cohort made up of 18 to 20 hyperthyroidism patients plus 17 patients who later progressed to ophthalmopathy. For training and testing, the roughly 97 patients in the discovery cohort were randomly divided in a 7:3 ratio. The study also compared thyroid tissue and blood T-cell repertoires from about six Graves' hyperthyroidism patients. After blood sampling, hyperthyroidism patients were treated with methimazole at a starting dose of 30 mg daily, and ophthalmopathy patients were treated with high-dose intravenous methylprednisolone. TCR Vbeta CDR3 sequencing of approximately 140 peripheral blood samples (approximately 44 ophthalmopathy, 75 to 80 hyperthyroidism and around 17 progressor patients) is reported in the paper.

Overall study outcomes, separate from this receptor: A model built on a 13 V-J signature distinguished ophthalmopathy from stable hyperthyroidism, reaching around 90% sensitivity and about 81% specificity in cross-validation and 80%/75% in testing. Sample size was not statistically predetermined, and investigators were not blinded to group allocation. Most expanded thyroid clonotypes (frequency above 0.001) were also found in blood, which suggests that blood repertoires may mirror thyroid immune responses. In validation, the model predicted progression to ophthalmopathy a median of 6.5 months before onset, with approximately 70% sensitivity and roughly 79% specificity.

Ophthalmopathy patients had moderately to severely active disease, Clinical Activity Score of at least 3, NOSPECS grade of at least 4, and duration under 3 months. Exclusion was applied to patients with uncontrolled infections, other autoimmune diseases, pregnancy or lactation. Diagnoses were established on the basis of clinical symptoms, serum thyroxine and TRAb, thyroid ultrasound, and orbital computed tomography. Ficoll-Paque density gradient centrifugation was used to isolate PBMCs from approximately 10 ml of fresh peripheral blood. Total RNA was extracted using Trizol reagent, and RNA quality was assessed on an Agilent 2100 Bioanalyzer. The CDR3 goes from the cysteine to the phenylalanine over 12 residues. The CDR3 DNA has 36 bases and is translated from base 1. CDR1 and CDR2, looked up from the germline V gene, are MDHEN and SYDVKM. The trim is 3 bases for V and 7 bases for J, with a gap of 10 bases between the germline ends.

As regards this clonotype: Its antigen has not been determined. There are no base qualities to consult, and no much larger clone falls within one base.

TCR beta CDR3 regions were amplified from RNA transcripts. A first-round RT-PCR of the TCR CDR3 used the HTBI primer set with the Qiagen OneStep RT-PCR kit. The libraries were constructed in a second round of multiplex PCR and then size-selected and purified. The libraries were sequenced on an Illumina HiSeq2000 using paired-end 100 bp reads. Per the authors' processing: SOAPnuke was used to process the raw data, with reads discarded if the reads contained adapters or uncalled bases, had a mean Phred below 15, or lacked an exact constant-primer or identifier match. COPE v1.2.5 was used to merge high-quality paired reads, and clonotypes were defined as unique nucleotide sequences. MiTCR v1.1 was used to align the clonotypes against IMGT TRBV, TRBD and TRBJ reference segments. Only V-J combinations with frequency above 0.0001, covering 99% to 99.2% of repertoires, were analysed. A TCS score was defined as the ratio of F50 (clonal expansion) to E x V (chaos), with BLOSUM62-based TCRdist applied between CDR3 peptides within each V-J. Welch's t-statistics and random forest reduced just over 500 V-J features to 13, which were used in a naive Bayes classifier (R e1071). TCRdb trimmed public reads at Q25 via fastp, called clones via MiXCR and kept in-frame beta chains. Rows with a matching CDR3 protein are joined into one entry that keeps the most common DNA and genes. The V and J calls, along with clone size, are taken from TCRdb and not from the paper's own processing. This sample holds 600,000 to 650,000 distinct CDR3 sequences; around 21% were observed only once. The ten largest account for over 30% of the sample.

This sequence originates from a man aged 30-40 years with Graves' ophthalmopathy. This chain is built from TRBV28 and TRBJ2-7; a weak D assignment points to TRBD2 (5 bases agree). The sample was blood. In nucleotide form, the sequence is TGTGCCAGCAGTTTCCCGGGGATAGAGCAGTACTTC. Protein translation: CASSFPGIEQYF.